Listed below are T cell receptor beta chains from one sample, sequenced in a study of follicular helper T cells after annual influenza vaccination. Generated by immunoSEQ multiplex PCR, the TCRdb table keeps only in-frame clones and is missing some. This table holds 10,000 to 15,000 clones, around 80% found once. The sample was CXCR5- memory CD4+ T cells sorted from blood, taken on the day of influenza vaccination. Receptor source: an adult who received the influenza vaccine. CDR3s include the opening cysteine and the closing phenylalanine or tryptophan. Fields, in order: CDR3 DNA, CDR3 protein, V gene, J gene, clone size, D gene. The D gene is left open where the match is weak. Expanded clones are given a class, and other clones once, few, many or no size at all.

cdr3_nt: TGCGCCAGCAGCTCCTGGGGCAACTCTGGAAACACCATATATTTT
cdr3_aa: CASSSWGNSGNTIYF
v_call: TRBV5-1
j_call: TRBJ1-3
clone_size: .
d_call: .

cdr3_nt: TGCAGCGGGGGAGGTCAGCTTGAGACCCAGTACTTC
cdr3_aa: CSGGGQLETQYF
v_call: TRBV29-1
j_call: TRBJ2-5
clone_size: .
d_call: .

cdr3_nt: TGTGCCAGTAGTATTCAGGAGAGGTCTGAAAAACTGTTTTTT
cdr3_aa: CASSIQERSEKLFF
v_call: TRBV19
j_call: TRBJ1-4
clone_size: .
d_call: .

cdr3_nt: TGTGCCAGCAGCGCCGGGACAGGGGCAGACTATGGCTACACCTTC
cdr3_aa: CASSAGTGADYGYTF
v_call: TRBV6-1
j_call: TRBJ1-2
clone_size: few
d_call: TRBD1

cdr3_nt: TGTGCCAGCAGCGTAGGCAGGCAGTGGGAATCCACCTTC
cdr3_aa: CASSVGRQWESTF
v_call: TRBV9
j_call: TRBJ1-2
clone_size: .
d_call: .

cdr3_nt: TGTGCCAGCAGGATAAAAGTGACAGGGCAAGGCTACACCTTC
cdr3_aa: CASRIKVTGQGYTF
v_call: TRBV7-2
j_call: TRBJ1-2
clone_size: once
d_call: TRBD1

cdr3_nt: TGCGCCAGCAGCAAACTAGAGGCCTCCTACGAGCAGTACTTC
cdr3_aa: CASSKLEASYEQYF
v_call: TRBV5-1
j_call: TRBJ2-7
clone_size: .
d_call: .

cdr3_nt: TGTGCCAGCAGCCCACTTAGGGGGACAGAGACCTACGAGCAGTACTTC
cdr3_aa: CASSPLRGTETYEQYF
v_call: TRBV7-9
j_call: TRBJ2-7
clone_size: few
d_call: TRBD1

cdr3_nt: TGTGCCAGCAGAGCTTGGACGGATAGCAATCAGCCCCAGCATTTT
cdr3_aa: CASRAWTDSNQPQHF
v_call: TRBV4-2
j_call: TRBJ1-5
clone_size: .
d_call: .

cdr3_nt: TGTGCCAGCAGCTCGGACGGCTATGGCTACACCTTC
cdr3_aa: CASSSDGYGYTF
v_call: TRBV7-2
j_call: TRBJ1-2
clone_size: once
d_call: .

cdr3_nt: TGTGCCAGCAGTCCAAACACCTTCGGGGTTAATGGCTACACCTTC
cdr3_aa: CASSPNTFGVNGYTF
v_call: TRBV6-5
j_call: TRBJ1-2
clone_size: once
d_call: .

cdr3_nt: TGTGCCAGCAGTTCCCCAGGGAGCACAGATACGCAGTATTTT
cdr3_aa: CASSSPGSTDTQYF
v_call: TRBV27
j_call: TRBJ2-3
clone_size: .
d_call: .

cdr3_nt: TGTGCCAGCAGCTTGGCCAGCAGGGCTGGCTACACCTTC
cdr3_aa: CASSLASRAGYTF
v_call: TRBV5-4
j_call: TRBJ1-2
clone_size: .
d_call: .

cdr3_nt: TGTGCCAGTAGTACCCAACCGACCGTGAACACTGAAGCTTTCTTT
cdr3_aa: CASSTQPTVNTEAFF
v_call: TRBV19
j_call: TRBJ1-1
clone_size: .
d_call: .

cdr3_nt: TGTGCCAGCAGCTCGCGGGGGAGGAGCACAGATACGCAGTATTTT
cdr3_aa: CASSSRGRSTDTQYF
v_call: TRBV7-9
j_call: TRBJ2-3
clone_size: .
d_call: TRBD2

cdr3_nt: TGTGCCAGCAGCCCCCGGACAGGGGGAACCTACGAGCAGTACTTC
cdr3_aa: CASSPRTGGTYEQYF
v_call: TRBV11-1
j_call: TRBJ2-7
clone_size: .
d_call: TRBD1

cdr3_nt: TGTGCCAGTTCGACCAACAGGGATTCTGGAAACACCATATATTTT
cdr3_aa: CASSTNRDSGNTIYF
v_call: TRBV19
j_call: TRBJ1-3
clone_size: .
d_call: .

cdr3_nt: TGTGCCAGCAGCTTAGCAGGGCGGGGTCCAAGCTACGAGCAGTACTTC
cdr3_aa: CASSLAGRGPSYEQYF
v_call: TRBV13
j_call: TRBJ2-7
clone_size: .
d_call: .

cdr3_nt: TGCGCCAGCAGCTTCGGACAGGGTCATGGCTACACCTTC
cdr3_aa: CASSFGQGHGYTF
v_call: TRBV5-1
j_call: TRBJ1-2
clone_size: few
d_call: TRBD1

cdr3_nt: TGCGCCAGCAGCCAAGATCAGCGACAGGGTAACTATGGCTACACCTTC
cdr3_aa: CASSQDQRQGNYGYTF
v_call: TRBV4-3
j_call: TRBJ1-2
clone_size: .
d_call: TRBD1